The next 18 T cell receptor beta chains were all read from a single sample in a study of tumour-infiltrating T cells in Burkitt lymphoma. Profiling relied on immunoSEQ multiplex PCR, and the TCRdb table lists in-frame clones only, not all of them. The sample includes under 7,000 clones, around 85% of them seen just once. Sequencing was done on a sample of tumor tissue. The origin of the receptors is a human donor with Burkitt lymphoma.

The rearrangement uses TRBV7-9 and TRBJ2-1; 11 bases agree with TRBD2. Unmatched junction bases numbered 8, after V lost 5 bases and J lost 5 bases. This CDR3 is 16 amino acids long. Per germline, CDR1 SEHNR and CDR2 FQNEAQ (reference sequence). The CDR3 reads CASSHLAGGENNEQFF. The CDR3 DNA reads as TGTGCCAGCAGCCATCTAGCGGGGGGCGAGAACAATGAGCAGTTCTTC.

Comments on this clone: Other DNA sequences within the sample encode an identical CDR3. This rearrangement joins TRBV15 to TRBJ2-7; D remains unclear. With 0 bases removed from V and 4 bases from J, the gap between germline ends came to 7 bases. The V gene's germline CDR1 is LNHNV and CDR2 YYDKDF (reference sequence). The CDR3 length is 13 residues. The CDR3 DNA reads TGTGCCACCAGCAGAGATCGGAGTTACGAGCAGTACTTC. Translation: CATSRDRSYEQYF.

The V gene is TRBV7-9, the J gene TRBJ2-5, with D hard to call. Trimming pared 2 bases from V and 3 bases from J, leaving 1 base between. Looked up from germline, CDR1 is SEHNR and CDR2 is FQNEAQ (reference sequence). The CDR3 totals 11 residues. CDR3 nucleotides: TGTGCCAGCAGCTTAAAAGAGACCCAGTACTTC. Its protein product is CASSLKETQYF.

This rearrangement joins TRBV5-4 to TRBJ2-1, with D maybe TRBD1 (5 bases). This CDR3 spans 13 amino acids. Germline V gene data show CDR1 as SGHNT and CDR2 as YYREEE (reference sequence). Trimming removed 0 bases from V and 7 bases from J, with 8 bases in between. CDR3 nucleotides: TGTGCCAGCAGCTTGGCGCAGGGTAATGAGCAGTTCTTC. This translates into CASSLAQGNEQFF.

The CDR3 loop is CASSVGTANSYEQYF. CDR3 nucleotide sequence: TGTGCCAGCAGCGTCGGGACAGCAAACTCCTACGAGCAGTACTTC. V and J are TRBV9 and TRBJ2-7, with 7 bases identical to TRBD1. CDR1 SGDLS and CDR2 YYNGEE come from the germline V gene. CDR3 length: 15 residues. V lost 2 bases to trimming and J lost 0 bases; unmatched junction nucleotides: 5.

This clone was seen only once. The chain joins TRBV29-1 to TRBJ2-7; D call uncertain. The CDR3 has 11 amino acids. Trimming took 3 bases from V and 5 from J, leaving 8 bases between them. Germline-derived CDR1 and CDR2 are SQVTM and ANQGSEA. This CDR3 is CSVDRSNEQYF. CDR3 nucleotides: TGCAGCGTTGACAGAAGTAACGAGCAGTACTTC.

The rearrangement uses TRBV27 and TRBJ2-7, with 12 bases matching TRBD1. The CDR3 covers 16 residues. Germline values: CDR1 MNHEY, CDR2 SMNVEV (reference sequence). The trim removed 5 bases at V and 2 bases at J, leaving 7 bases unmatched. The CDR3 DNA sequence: TGTGCCAGCAGTCTCGGGGGACAGGGGGCTGCCTACGAGCAGTACTTC. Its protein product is CASSLGGQGAAYEQYF.

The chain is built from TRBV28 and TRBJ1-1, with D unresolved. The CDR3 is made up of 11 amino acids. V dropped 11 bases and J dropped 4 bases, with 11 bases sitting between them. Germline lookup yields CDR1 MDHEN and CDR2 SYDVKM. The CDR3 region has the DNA TGTGCCGGTCGGACGACCACTGAAGCTTTCTTT. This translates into CAGRTTTEAFF. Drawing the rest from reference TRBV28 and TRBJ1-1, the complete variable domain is DVKVTQSSRYLVKRTGEKVFLECVQDMDHENMFWYRQDPGLGLRLIYFSYDVKMKEKGDIPEGYSVSREKKERFSLILESASTNQTSMYLCAGRTTTEAFFGQGTRLTVV.

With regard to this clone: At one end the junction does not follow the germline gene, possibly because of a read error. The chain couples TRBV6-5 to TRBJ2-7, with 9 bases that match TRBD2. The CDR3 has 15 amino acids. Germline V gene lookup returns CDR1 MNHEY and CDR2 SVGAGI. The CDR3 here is CASSRDLASSGALHF. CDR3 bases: TGTGCCAGCAGCCGCGACCTTGCATCTAGCGGGGCTTTACACTTC.

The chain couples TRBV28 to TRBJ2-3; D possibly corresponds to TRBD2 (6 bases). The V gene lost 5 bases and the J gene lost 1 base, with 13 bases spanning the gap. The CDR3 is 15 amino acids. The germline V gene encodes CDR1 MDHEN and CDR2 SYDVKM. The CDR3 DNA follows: TGTGCCAGCAGTACGCGGGATGAGGGCACAGATACGCAGTATTTT. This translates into CASSTRDEGTDTQYF.

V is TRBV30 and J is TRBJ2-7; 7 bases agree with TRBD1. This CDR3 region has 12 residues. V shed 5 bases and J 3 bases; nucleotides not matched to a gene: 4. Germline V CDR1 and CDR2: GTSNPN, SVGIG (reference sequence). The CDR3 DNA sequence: TGTGCCTGGGGACAGGTTAACTACGAGCAGTACTTC. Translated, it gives CAWGQVNYEQYF.

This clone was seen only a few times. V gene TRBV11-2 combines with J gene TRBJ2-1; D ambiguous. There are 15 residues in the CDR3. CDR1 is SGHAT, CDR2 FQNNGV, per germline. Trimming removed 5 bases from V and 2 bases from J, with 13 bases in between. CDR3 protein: CASSLRTDTYNEQFF. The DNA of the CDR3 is TGTGCCAGCAGCCTCCGGACGGATACCTACAATGAGCAGTTCTTC. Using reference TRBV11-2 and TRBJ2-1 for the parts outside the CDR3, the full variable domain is EAGVAQSPRYKIIEKRQSVAFWCNPISGHATLYWYQQILGQGPKLLIQFQNNGVVDDSQLPKDRFSAERLKGVDSTLKIQPAKLEDSAVYLCASSLRTDTYNEQFFGPGTRLTVL.

The DNA of the CDR3 is TGTGCCAGCAGCCGGGAACTTAACTATGGCTACACCTTC. This codes for CASSRELNYGYTF. V usage is TRBV6-1 and J usage is TRBJ1-2; no definite D call. This CDR3 comprises 13 residues. V lost 6 bases to trimming and J lost 1 base, with 9 bases between them. Germline V lookup: CDR1 MNHNS, CDR2 SASEGT.

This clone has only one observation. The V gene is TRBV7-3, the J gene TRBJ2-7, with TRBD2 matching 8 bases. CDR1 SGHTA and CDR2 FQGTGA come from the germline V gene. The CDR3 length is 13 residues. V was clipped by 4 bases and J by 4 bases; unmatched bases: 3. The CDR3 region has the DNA TGTGCCAGCAGCTGGGGCGGGGGGTACGAGCAGTACTTC. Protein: CASSWGGGYEQYF. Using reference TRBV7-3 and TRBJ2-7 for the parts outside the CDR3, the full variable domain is GAGVSQTPSNKVTEKGKYVELRCDPISGHTALYWYRQSLGQGPEFLIYFQGTGAADDSGLPNDRFFAVRPEGSVSTLKIQRTERGDSAVYLCASSWGGGYEQYFGPGTRLTVT.

DNA of the CDR3: TGTGCCAGCAGCTTATTAGGGGCATCCCTATCCGACGAGCAGTACTTC. This encodes CASSLLGASLSDEQYF. The chain employs TRBV5-6 and TRBJ2-7, with a possible D match to TRBD1 (5 bases). Per the germline V gene, CDR1 is SGHDT and CDR2 is YYEEEE. The CDR3 is made up of 16 amino acids. V lost 2 bases to trimming and J lost 5 bases, with 20 bases between them.

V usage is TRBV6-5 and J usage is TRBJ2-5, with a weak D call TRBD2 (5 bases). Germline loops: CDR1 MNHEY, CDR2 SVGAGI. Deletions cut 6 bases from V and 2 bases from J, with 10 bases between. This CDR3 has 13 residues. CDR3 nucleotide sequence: TGTGCCAGCAGGACACTAGTACAAGAGACCCAGTACTTC. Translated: CASRTLVQETQYF.

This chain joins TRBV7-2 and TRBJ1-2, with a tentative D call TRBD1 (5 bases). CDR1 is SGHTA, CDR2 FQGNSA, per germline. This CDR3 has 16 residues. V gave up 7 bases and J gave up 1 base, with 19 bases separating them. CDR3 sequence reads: CASNPRPGLINYGYTF. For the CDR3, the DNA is TGTGCCAGCAACCCAAGGCCGGGGCTGATTAACTATGGCTACACCTTC.

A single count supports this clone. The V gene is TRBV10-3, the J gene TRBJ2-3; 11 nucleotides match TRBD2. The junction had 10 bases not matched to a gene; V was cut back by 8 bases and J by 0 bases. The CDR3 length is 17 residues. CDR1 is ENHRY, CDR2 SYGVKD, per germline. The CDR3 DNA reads TGTGCCATCGCTAAAACTAGCGGGGGATTAAGCACAGATACGCAGTATTTT. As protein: CAIAKTSGGLSTDTQYF.